This TCR beta chain came from a study of identical twins. Trimming shortened V by 4 bases and J by 11 bases, and 20 bases separated the two germline ends. The V gene's germline CDR1 is SEHNR and CDR2 FQNEAQ (reference sequence). CDR3 length: 14 residues. This clonotype was seen more than once but under ten times. TCRdb reprocessed the 5' RACE reads via MiXCR and lists one record per CDR3 protein. In the table there are about 220,000 distinct CDR3 sequences, 6.5% to 8.5% of which are singletons. This sample also belongs to another study, concerning yellow fever vaccine responses in identical twins.

This sequence was found in a woman aged 18-35 years in good health. J is TRBJ1-1 and V is TRBV7-9; D remains unclear. Sequenced input: memory (CD45RO+) T cells sorted from blood. The CDR3 sequence is CASSSPMGRGGAFF. The CDR3 DNA follows: TGTGCCAGCAGCTCCCCGATGGGTCGGGGTGGCGCTTTCTTT.